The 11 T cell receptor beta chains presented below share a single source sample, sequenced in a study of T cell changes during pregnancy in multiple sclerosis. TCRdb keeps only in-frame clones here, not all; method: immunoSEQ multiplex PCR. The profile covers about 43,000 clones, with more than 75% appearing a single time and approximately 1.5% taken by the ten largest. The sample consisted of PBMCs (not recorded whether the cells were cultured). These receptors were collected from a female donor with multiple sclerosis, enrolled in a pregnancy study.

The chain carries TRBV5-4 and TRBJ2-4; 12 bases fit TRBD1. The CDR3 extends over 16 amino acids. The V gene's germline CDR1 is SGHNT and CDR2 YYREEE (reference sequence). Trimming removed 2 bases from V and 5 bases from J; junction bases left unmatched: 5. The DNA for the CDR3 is TGTGCCAGCAGCTTCGCCGGGACAGGGGGCGAAAACATTCAGTACTTC. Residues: CASSFAGTGGENIQYF.

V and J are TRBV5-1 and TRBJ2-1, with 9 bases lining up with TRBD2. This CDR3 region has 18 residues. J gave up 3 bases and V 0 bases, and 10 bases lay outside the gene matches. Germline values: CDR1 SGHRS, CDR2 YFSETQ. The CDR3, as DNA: TGCGCCAGCAGCTTGGAAGGTCTCGCGGGAGGGAACTACAATGAGCAGTTCTTC. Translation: CASSLEGLAGGNYNEQFF.

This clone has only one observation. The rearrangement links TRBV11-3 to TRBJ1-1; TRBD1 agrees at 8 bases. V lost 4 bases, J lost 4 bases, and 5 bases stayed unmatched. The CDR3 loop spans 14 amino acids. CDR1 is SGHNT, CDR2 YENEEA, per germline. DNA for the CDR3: TGTGCCAGCAGCTCCGGACAGGGAGTCACTGAAGCTTTCTTT. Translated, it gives CASSSGQGVTEAFF.

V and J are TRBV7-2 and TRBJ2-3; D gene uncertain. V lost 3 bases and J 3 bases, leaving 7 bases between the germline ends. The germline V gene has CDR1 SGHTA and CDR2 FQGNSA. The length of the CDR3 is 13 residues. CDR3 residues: CASSFFRTDTQYF. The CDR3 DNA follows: TGTGCCAGCAGCTTCTTTCGAACAGATACGCAGTATTTT.

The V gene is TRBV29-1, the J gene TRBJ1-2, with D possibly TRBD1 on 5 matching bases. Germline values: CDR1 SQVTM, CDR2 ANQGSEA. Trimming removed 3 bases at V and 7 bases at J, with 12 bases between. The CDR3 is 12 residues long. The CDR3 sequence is CSVEWGRSGYTF. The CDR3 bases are TGCAGCGTTGAGTGGGGGAGGAGTGGCTACACCTTC.

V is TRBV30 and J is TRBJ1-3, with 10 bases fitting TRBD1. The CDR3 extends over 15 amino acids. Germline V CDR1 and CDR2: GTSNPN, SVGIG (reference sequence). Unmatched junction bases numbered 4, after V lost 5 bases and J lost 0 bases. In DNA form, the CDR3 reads TGTGCCTGGGGACAGGGGGGCCCCTCTGGAAACACCATATATTTT. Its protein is CAWGQGGPSGNTIYF.

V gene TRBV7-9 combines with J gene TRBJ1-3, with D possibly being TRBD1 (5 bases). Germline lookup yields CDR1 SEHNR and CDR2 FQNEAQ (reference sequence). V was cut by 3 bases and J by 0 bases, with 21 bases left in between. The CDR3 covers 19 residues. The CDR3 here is CASSFQRTLSGSSGNTIYF. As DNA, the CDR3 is TGTGCCAGCAGCTTCCAACGGACATTGTCAGGGAGCTCTGGAAACACCATATATTTT. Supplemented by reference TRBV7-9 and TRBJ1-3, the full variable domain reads DTGVSQNPRHKITKRGQNVTFRCDPISEHNRLYWYRQTLGQGPEFLTYFQNEAQLEKSRLLSDRFSAERPKGSFSTLEIQRTEQGDSAMYLCASSFQRTLSGSSGNTIYFGEGSWLTVV.

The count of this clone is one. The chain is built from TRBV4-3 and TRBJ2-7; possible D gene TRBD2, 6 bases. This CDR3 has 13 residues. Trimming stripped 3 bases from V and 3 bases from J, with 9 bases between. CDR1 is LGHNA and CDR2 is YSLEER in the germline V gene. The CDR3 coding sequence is TGCGCCAGCAGCCAGAGAGCGGGCTACGAGCAGTACTTC. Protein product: CASSQRAGYEQYF.

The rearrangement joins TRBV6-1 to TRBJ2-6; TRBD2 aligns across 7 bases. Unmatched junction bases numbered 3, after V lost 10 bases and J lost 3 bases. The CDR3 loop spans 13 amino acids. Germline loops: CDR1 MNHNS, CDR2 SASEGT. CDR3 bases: TGTGCCAACGGCGGGGGTGGGGCCAACGTCCTGACTTTC. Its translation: CANGGGGANVLTF.

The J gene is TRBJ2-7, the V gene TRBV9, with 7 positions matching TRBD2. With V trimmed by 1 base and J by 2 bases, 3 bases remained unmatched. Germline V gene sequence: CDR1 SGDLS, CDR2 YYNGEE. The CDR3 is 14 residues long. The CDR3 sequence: CASSVLAGAYEQYF. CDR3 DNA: TGTGCCAGCAGCGTACTGGCGGGGGCCTACGAGCAGTACTTC.

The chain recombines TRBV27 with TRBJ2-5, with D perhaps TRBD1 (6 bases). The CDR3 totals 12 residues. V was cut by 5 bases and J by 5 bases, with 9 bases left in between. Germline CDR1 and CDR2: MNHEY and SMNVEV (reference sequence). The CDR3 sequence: CASSTGLETQYF. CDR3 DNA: TGTGCCAGCAGTACAGGGTTGGAGACCCAGTACTTC.